One and the same sample provided the 9 T cell receptor beta chains below, sequenced in a study of OX40 agonist ivuxolimab in advanced cancers. Sequencing was performed with immunoSEQ multiplex PCR; in TCRdb, only in-frame clones are kept and a portion is missing. The repertoire holds 55,000 to 70,000 clones, with about 82% as singletons. Material: CD4+ or CD8+ T cells sorted from blood, obtained in a trial of the OX40 agonist ivuxolimab. All receptors come from an adult with an advanced solid tumor such as melanoma, head and neck, liver or kidney cancer.

J is TRBJ1-1 and V is TRBV20-1; D not certain. Germline V gene lookup returns CDR1 DFQATT and CDR2 SNEGSKA (reference sequence). The CDR3 has 11 residues. The CDR3 sequence is CRARVNTEAFF. DNA of the CDR3: TGCAGAGCAAGGGTGAACACTGAAGCTTTCTTT.

This chain joins TRBV6-5 and TRBJ2-1, with 11 bases identical to TRBD1. Germline CDR1 MNHEY, CDR2 SVGAGI. The CDR3 consists of 15 residues. V lost 4 bases to trimming and J lost 3 bases; unmatched junction nucleotides: 2. CDR3 sequence: CASSFGTGGYNEQFF. The CDR3 DNA reads TGTGCCAGCAGTTTCGGGACAGGGGGCTACAATGAGCAGTTCTTC.

CDR3 sequence: CASSYSPRAEQYF. The CDR3 nucleotides read TGTGCCAGCAGTTACTCGCCCCGGGCGGAGCAGTACTTC. The V call is TRBV6-5, the J call TRBJ2-7; D unresolved. Trimming cost V 0 bases and J 7 bases, with 10 bases left between them. CDR3 length: 13 amino acids. CDR1 and CDR2 (germline): MNHEY, SVGAGI.

This chain links TRBV2 with TRBJ2-3; perhaps TRBD1 as D (6 bases). Germline CDR1 and CDR2: SNHLY and FYNNEI. V lost 7 bases and J lost 0, with 17 bases in between. The CDR3 consists of 16 residues. The CDR3 sequence is CASTLLDSLSTDTQYF. DNA for the CDR3: TGTGCCAGCACTCTCCTGGACAGCTTAAGCACAGATACGCAGTATTTT.

The V gene is TRBV29-1, the J gene TRBJ2-1, with 9 bases that match TRBD1. The germline CDR1 and CDR2 sequences are SQVTM and ANQGSEA. J was trimmed by 4 bases and V by 7 bases; bases with no gene match: 14. The CDR3 is 16 residues long. The CDR3 sequence is CSAQPLTGGTYNEQFF. In nucleotides, the CDR3 is TGCAGCGCCCAACCACTAACAGGGGGCACGTACAATGAGCAGTTCTTC.

The chain combines TRBV11-2 with TRBJ1-5, with D possibly TRBD1 on 5 matching bases. V was trimmed by 5 bases and J by 5 bases, leaving 13 bases between them. The CDR3 length is 14 residues. The germline V gene has CDR1 SGHAT and CDR2 FQNNGV. CDR3 sequence: CASSLGTSDQPQHF. DNA for the CDR3: TGTGCCAGCAGCCTAGGGACTTCAGATCAGCCCCAGCATTTT.

The chain has TRBV7-6 and TRBJ2-7, with 9 bases matching TRBD1. The CDR3 spans 14 residues. In germline, CDR1 is SGHVS, CDR2 FNYEAQ. V shed 3 bases and J 5 bases; nucleotides not matched to a gene: 5. In nucleotides, the CDR3 is TGTGCCAGCAGCTTCGCACAGGGGGCCGACGAGCAGTACTTC. Residues: CASSFAQGADEQYF.

The V gene is TRBV7-2, the J gene TRBJ1-5; D is unresolved. Between the trimmed V and J ends, which lost 5 bases and 2 bases, there was a span of 10 bases. The germline CDR1 and CDR2 sequences are SGHTA and FQGNSA. There are 14 residues in the CDR3. In DNA form, the CDR3 reads TGTGCCAGCAGCGTTTTCTCGGGCAATCAGCCCCAGCATTTT. Encoded protein: CASSVFSGNQPQHF.

The V gene is TRBV6-5, the J gene TRBJ1-1; TRBD1 might be the D (5 bases). This CDR3 is 15 amino acids long. Germline V gives CDR1 MNHEY, CDR2 SVGAGI. V lost 6 bases to trimming and J lost 0 bases, with 14 bases between them. CDR3 in amino acids: CASSSAGLMNTEAFF. In DNA form, the CDR3 reads TGTGCCAGCAGCTCGGCGGGGCTCATGAACACTGAAGCTTTCTTT.